A single sample is the source of the 20 T cell receptor beta chains below, sequenced in a study of shared clonotypes between healthy human individuals. Profiling relied on immunoSEQ multiplex PCR, and the TCRdb table lists in-frame clones only, not all of them. The sample lists some 2 million clones; 85% to 95% were seen once. The sample comprised naive CD4+ T cells sorted from blood. This sample's subset: CD45RA+ positively selected. The receptors here all came from a man between 18 and 29 years old in good health.

The chain combines TRBV5-8 with TRBJ2-2; no clear D gene. CDR3 length: 17 residues. Germline assignment: CDR1 SGHTS and CDR2 YDEGEE. V lost 4 bases and J lost 0, with 16 bases in between. The CDR3 spells CASSRAVMAANTGELFF. CDR3 coding DNA: TGTGCCAGCAGCCGCGCGGTGATGGCGGCGAACACCGGGGAGCTGTTTTTT.

This chain uses TRBV21-1 with TRBJ2-7. TRBV21-1 is reported as a pseudogene. The CDR3 contains 10 residues. CDR3 DNA: TGTGCCAGCAGCACCTACGAGCAGTACTTC. As protein: CASSTYEQYF.

This clone has only one observation. This chain connects TRBV10-3 to TRBJ1-2, with D hard to call. The CDR3 has 13 residues. V was shortened by 6 bases and J by 4 bases, with 12 bases between the two germline ends. Germline-derived CDR1 and CDR2 are ENHRY and SYGVKD. The CDR3: CAIRLGNGYGYTF. The CDR3 DNA is TGTGCCATCAGGCTTGGGAACGGCTATGGCTACACCTTC.

The chain is built from TRBV10-3 and TRBJ2-6; 10 bases align to TRBD2. With V trimmed by 2 bases and J by 0 bases, 7 bases remained unmatched. The length of the CDR3 is 19 residues. Germline values: CDR1 ENHRY, CDR2 SYGVKD. CDR3 DNA: TGTGCCATCAGTGAGCTAGCGGGAGTCTCCCCCTCTGGGGCCAACGTCCTGACTTTC. Protein sequence: CAISELAGVSPSGANVLTF.

V usage is TRBV7-6 and J usage is TRBJ2-3, with 12 bases identical to TRBD2. The CDR3 consists of 16 residues. The germline V gene encodes CDR1 SGHVS and CDR2 FNYEAQ. Unmatched junction bases numbered 6, after V lost 4 bases and J lost 4 bases. The CDR3: CASSSPTSGSADTQYF. Here the CDR3 DNA reads TGTGCCAGCAGCTCACCGACTAGCGGGAGTGCAGATACGCAGTATTTT.

This clone was seen once. The chain carries TRBV6-6 and TRBJ1-5; D gene uncertain. CDR1 is MNHNY, CDR2 SVGAGI, per germline (reference sequence). The CDR3 is made up of 16 amino acids. V lost 2 bases and J 0 bases, leaving 11 bases between the germline ends. CDR3 loop: CASSYVQSISNQPQHF. Written as DNA, the CDR3 is TGTGCCAGCAGTTACGTTCAGAGTATTAGCAATCAGCCCCAGCATTTT.

The chain couples TRBV5-6 to TRBJ2-1; D uncertain. Germline loops: CDR1 SGHDT, CDR2 YYEEEE. The V end was cut by 5 bases, the J end by 1 base, with 13 bases between. The CDR3 contains 15 residues. Written as DNA, the CDR3 is TGTGCCAGCAGAGCCTTTAAGCCGTCCTACAATGAGCAGTTCTTC. It yields the protein CASRAFKPSYNEQFF.

The J gene is TRBJ1-3, the V gene TRBV6-6, with a weak D call TRBD1 (6 bases). The ends were cut back, 6 bases at V and 0 bases at J, with 15 bases in the middle. The CDR3 spans 16 residues. The germline V gene has CDR1 MNHNY and CDR2 SVGAGI (reference sequence). CDR3 loop: CASSRVDRTSGNTIYF. CDR3 nucleotide sequence: TGTGCCAGCAGCCGCGTGGACAGAACCTCTGGAAACACCATATATTTT.

The rearrangement joins TRBV6-4 to TRBJ2-2; D perhaps matches TRBD1 (5 bases). Trimming took 5 bases from V and 2 from J, leaving 15 bases between them. This CDR3 spans 16 amino acids. Germline CDR1 is MRHNA and CDR2 is SNTAGT. Written as DNA, the CDR3 is TGTGCCAGCAGTTCGCAGGGAACTAAAAACACCGGGGAGCTGTTTTTT. This encodes CASSSQGTKNTGELFF.

This chain connects TRBV9 to TRBJ2-3; 9 nucleotides line up with TRBD2. V shed 0 bases, J shed 4 bases, and the junction held 6 bases outside the gene matches. The CDR3 spans 16 residues. The V gene's germline CDR1 is SGDLS and CDR2 YYNGEE. CDR3 sequence reads: CASSVVLAGVPDTQYF. CDR3 DNA sequence: TGTGCCAGCAGCGTAGTTTTAGCGGGGGTCCCAGATACGCAGTATTTT. The full variable domain, completed using reference TRBV9 and TRBJ2-3, is DSGVTQTPKHLITATGQRVTLRCSPRSGDLSVYWYQQSLDQGLQFLIQYYNGEERAKGNILERFSAQQFPDLHSELNLSSLELGDSALYFCASSVVLAGVPDTQYFGPGTRLTVL.

The chain combines TRBV6-5 with TRBJ1-2; D is undetermined. Germline V lookup: CDR1 MNHEY, CDR2 SVGAGI. The CDR3 is 14 residues long. Trimming left V 0 bases short and J 5 bases short, with 10 bases between. The CDR3 sequence is CASSYSNGLYGYTF. The CDR3 DNA reads TGTGCCAGCAGTTACTCGAACGGGTTATATGGCTACACCTTC.

The J gene is TRBJ1-5, the V gene TRBV4-1; 7 bases map to TRBD1. The length of the CDR3 is 16 residues. From germline, CDR1 is MGHRA and CDR2 YSYEKL. V shed 0 bases and J 6 bases; nucleotides not matched to a gene: 8. CDR3: CASSQDKGASFQPQHF. The CDR3 bases are TGCGCCAGCAGCCAAGATAAGGGGGCAAGCTTTCAGCCCCAGCATTTT.

The V gene is TRBV6-5, the J gene TRBJ2-1; possible D gene TRBD2, 6 bases. The CDR3 totals 13 residues. Trimming stripped 6 bases from V and 9 bases from J, with 15 bases between. CDR1 and CDR2 (germline): MNHEY, SVGAGI. CDR3 nucleotide sequence: TGTGCCAGCAGGACCCCGGGTAGCGGTGAGCAGTTCTTC. Its protein is CASRTPGSGEQFF.

The gene calls are TRBV19 and TRBJ1-5; maybe TRBD1 (6 bases). Germline V lookup: CDR1 LNHDA, CDR2 SQIVND (reference sequence). The V end lost 3 bases, the J end lost 1 base, and 16 bases lay between the germline ends. The CDR3 is 17 amino acids. CDR3 coding DNA: TGTGCCAGTAGTATGGGGGGCCTAAGGGGCAGCAATCAGCCCCAGCATTTT. Its translation: CASSMGGLRGSNQPQHF.

The chain employs TRBV11-2 and TRBJ1-3, with D perhaps matching TRBD1 (5 bases). Germline CDR1 reads SGHAT; CDR2 reads FQNNGV. The V end lost 0 bases, the J end lost 0 bases, and 18 bases lay between the germline ends. The CDR3 runs to 19 residues. CDR3 DNA sequence: TGTGCCAGCAGCTTAGATATCTTTTCGGGCAGGGTCTCTGGAAACACCATATATTTT. Amino acid sequence: CASSLDIFSGRVSGNTIYF.

The V gene is TRBV6-1, the J gene TRBJ2-5; no definite D call. There are 12 residues in the CDR3. From germline, CDR1 is MNHNS and CDR2 SASEGT. The V gene lost 8 bases and the J gene lost 4 bases, with 11 bases spanning the gap. The DNA for the CDR3 is TGTGCCAGCGCTGTTATTAGAGAGACCCAGTACTTC. Its translation is CASAVIRETQYF.

This rearrangement joins TRBV28 to TRBJ1-1; D is unclear. V was clipped by 7 bases and J by 0 bases, with 9 bases between them. This CDR3 is 13 amino acids long. Germline CDR1 is MDHEN and CDR2 is SYDVKM. The CDR3 spells CASTSPMNTEAFF. DNA for the CDR3: TGTGCCAGCACTTCCCCCATGAACACTGAAGCTTTCTTT.

The V gene is TRBV5-4, the J gene TRBJ2-7; D not resolved. The CDR3 is 12 residues long. Per germline, CDR1 SGHNT and CDR2 YYREEE (reference sequence). Trimming stripped 1 base from V and 4 bases from J, with 6 bases between. The CDR3 sequence is CASSLKNYEQYF. DNA of the CDR3: TGTGCCAGCAGCTTGAAAAATTACGAGCAGTACTTC.

To note about this clone: A much bigger clone sits one base away, suggesting this may be a read error. This chain uses TRBV6-5 with TRBJ2-5, with a possible D match to TRBD2 (5 bases). CDR3 size: 13 residues. From germline, CDR1 is MNHEY and CDR2 SVGAGI. V lost 4 bases, J lost 0 bases, and 6 bases lay in between. The CDR3, as DNA: TGTGCCAGCAGTTTAGCGTACCAAGAGACCCAGTACTTC. It specifies CASSLAYQETQYF.

This chain links TRBV11-2 with TRBJ1-5, with D hard to call. Trimming cost V 5 bases and J 4 bases, with 9 bases left between them. The CDR3 extends over 13 amino acids. The germline V gene encodes CDR1 SGHAT and CDR2 FQNNGV. The CDR3 nucleotides read TGTGCCAGCAGCACTAGGCCTAATCAGCCCCAGCATTTT. Its translation is CASSTRPNQPQHF. Using reference TRBV11-2 and TRBJ1-5 for the parts outside the CDR3, the full variable domain is EAGVAQSPRYKIIEKRQSVAFWCNPISGHATLYWYQQILGQGPKLLIQFQNNGVVDDSQLPKDRFSAERLKGVDSTLKIQPAKLEDSAVYLCASSTRPNQPQHFGDGTRLSIL.